This T cell receptor (beta chain) was captured by sequencing in a study of blood T cell repertoires in COVID-19. Looking at the study overall: Acute-phase and convalescent COVID-19 samples originated in the United States, Italy and Spain. PBMCs, B-cell-depleted T cells, or T cells were the source of the cDNA or gDNA that made up the material.

In the original analysis: Amplified reference gene primers provided the basis for estimating nucleated cell counts. The protocol was immunoSEQ multiplex PCR, while the TCRdb copy is restricted to in-frame clones and leaves out a portion. That table is the source of V, J and clone size, and D and trimming were worked out from the DNA. This repertoire shows around 100,000 clones, over 85% found once; its top ten account for more than 15%. The CDR3 runs to 14 residues. Germline V gene data show CDR1 as SGHTA and CDR2 as FQGNSA. Trimming removed 3 bases from V and 5 bases from J; junction bases left unmatched: 7.

The sequencing input was peripheral blood. This TCR derives from a woman at least 80 years old in a cohort sampled during active COVID-19. The chain employs TRBV7-2 and TRBJ2-7, with 7 bases fitting TRBD2. CDR3 loop: CASSLLGGVDEQYF. DNA of the CDR3: TGTGCCAGCAGCTTGCTGGGGGGGGTAGACGAGCAGTACTTC.